The next 18 T cell receptor beta chains were all read from a single sample in a study of T cells in women clearing cervical HPV infection. TCRdb's table, derived via immunoSEQ multiplex PCR, lists solely in-frame clones and lacks some. The sample holds 35,000 to 45,000 clones. The sequenced material came from blood buffy coat. The receptors derive from a woman aged 18 to 75 with a cervical HPV16 infection that either progressed to CIN3+ or cleared (not recorded which).

Comment on this clone: The CDR3 end falls 3 residues outside the read, so it is completed with the germline J gene. The V call is TRBV7-8, the J call TRBJ2-5, with D possibly matching TRBD1 (6 bases). Germline CDR1 and CDR2: SGHVS and FQNEAQ. The CDR3 contains 13 residues. Here the CDR3 reads CASSLAGAGTQYF. The sequenced part of the CDR3 DNA is TGTGCCAGCAGCTTAGCGGGGGCGGGTACC. Using reference TRBV7-8 and TRBJ2-5 for the parts outside the CDR3, the full variable domain is GAGVSQSPRYKVAKRGQDVALRCDPISGHVSLFWYQQALGQGPEFLTYFQNEAQLDKSGLPSDRFFAERPEGSVSTLKIQRTQQEDSAVYLCASSLAGAGTQYFGPGTRLLVL.

On this clone: The read halts 3 residues ahead of the CDR3 end, with the missing end drawn from the germline J gene. The J gene is TRBJ2-4, the V gene TRBV20-1, with TRBD1 matching 8 bases. This CDR3 has 15 amino acids. Germline V CDR1 and CDR2: DFQATT, SNEGSKA (reference sequence). CDR3 residues: CSARDRAGGAGSQYF. CDR3 DNA (partial): TGCAGTGCTAGAGATCGGGCAGGGGGCGCGGGGAGT.

As concerns this clone: The read ends 3 residues before the CDR3 terminus; that terminus is restored from the germline J gene. The rearrangement links TRBV29-1 to TRBJ1-4; TRBD1 matches 8 bases. V shed 4 bases and J 6 bases; nucleotides not matched to a gene: 10. Germline V gene sequence: CDR1 SQVTM, CDR2 ANQGSEA. The CDR3 has 15 amino acids. CDR3 in amino acids: CSVVEGQGRDEKLFF. Partial CDR3 DNA: TGCAGCGTTGTTGAAGGACAGGGAAGAGATGAAAAA.

As concerns this clone: The missing CDR3 end, 3 residues past where the read stops, is filled in from the germline J gene. The chain has TRBV29-1 and TRBJ1-4; perhaps TRBD1 as D (5 bases). Per the germline V gene, CDR1 is SQVTM and CDR2 is ANQGSEA. V shed 4 bases and J shed 7 bases, with 10 bases lying between them. The CDR3 length is 12 residues. The CDR3 reads CSVGQGGEKLFF. Incomplete CDR3 DNA: TGCAGCGTTGGGCAGGGTGGTGAAAAA.

A word on this clone: The CDR3 extends 3 residues past the end of the read, so its final part is completed from the germline J gene. This chain joins TRBV5-1 and TRBJ2-1; 8 bases fit TRBD2. Germline-derived CDR1 and CDR2 are SGHRS and YFSETQ. V shed 5 bases, J shed 8 bases, and the junction held 6 bases outside the gene matches. The CDR3 totals 13 residues. Incomplete CDR3 DNA: TGCGCCAGCAGGGGGGGACTAGTCCATGAG. Its protein product is CASRGGLVHE. The CDR3 as a whole reads CASRGGLVHEQFF.

Comments on this clone: The read ends 3 residues before the CDR3 terminus; that terminus is restored from the germline J gene. This rearrangement joins TRBV4-1 to TRBJ1-5, with D tentatively TRBD1 (5 bases). In germline, CDR1 is MGHRA, CDR2 YSYEKL. V lost 1 base and J lost 1, with 8 bases in between. CDR3 length: 15 residues. The covered CDR3 bases are TGCGCCAGCAGCCAAGGGGGCTTGAGCAATCAGCCC. It encodes CASSQGGLSNQP. The CDR3 in full is CASSQGGLSNQPQHF.

In the case of this clone: Coverage ceases 3 residues before the CDR3 finishes, and the germline J gene fills in the end. The chain employs TRBV6-1 and TRBJ1-5, with D possibly being TRBD1 (6 bases). Germline V gene data show CDR1 as MNHNS and CDR2 as SASEGT. This CDR3 contains 16 residues. Trimming took off 3 bases at V and 2 bases at J, with 14 bases between the two ends. Incomplete CDR3 DNA: TGTGCCAGCAGTGAGGACGGGGGGGCGGGCAATCAGCCC. This encodes CASSEDGGAGNQP. The whole CDR3 reads CASSEDGGAGNQPQHF.

Details on this clone: Read coverage stops 3 residues before the CDR3 terminus; the germline J gene supplies the remainder. The chain employs TRBV19 and TRBJ2-7; 10 bases line up with TRBD2. The V and J ends lost 7 bases and 5 bases, in that order; junction bases with no gene match: 8. The germline V gene has CDR1 LNHDA and CDR2 SQIVND (reference sequence). The CDR3 contains 14 residues. The DNA read from the CDR3 is TGTGCCAGTACACCTAGCGGGAGAGTCCACGAG. Its translation is CASTPSGRVHE. The entire CDR3 protein is CASTPSGRVHEQYF.

Worth noting for this clone: Read data end 3 residues before the CDR3 end; the end is taken from the germline J gene. The V gene is TRBV6-2 or TRBV6-3, the J gene TRBJ2-7; 8 nucleotides line up with TRBD2. With V trimmed by 4 bases and J by 6 bases, 5 bases remained unmatched. Per germline, CDR1 MNHEY and CDR2 SVGEGT. This CDR3 region has 13 residues. CDR3 region: CASSSSGSSEQYF. The CDR3 DNA, read in part, is TGTGCCAGCAGTTCCAGCGGGAGTAGCGAG.

Comments on this clone: From the germline J gene comes the end of the CDR3, since the read stops 3 residues before it. The J gene is TRBJ2-7, the V gene TRBV20-1; 7 bases fit TRBD1. This CDR3 contains 17 residues. The junction had 12 bases not matched to a gene; V was cut back by 0 bases and J by 1 base. CDR1 and CDR2 (germline): DFQATT, SNEGSKA (reference sequence). The covered CDR3 bases are TGCAGTGCTAGAGATACGTTGGGACAGTCTTTTTCCTACGAG. Encoded protein: CSARDTLGQSFSYE. The full CDR3 reads CSARDTLGQSFSYEQYF.

Regarding this clone: The read gets to within 3 residues of the CDR3 end, and the germline J gene fills in the rest. The gene calls are TRBV5-1 and TRBJ2-7, with D maybe TRBD2 (6 bases). Looked up from germline, CDR1 is SGHRS and CDR2 is YFSETQ. This CDR3 has 14 residues. V dropped 4 bases and J dropped 3 bases, with 14 bases sitting between them. CDR3 bases read: TGCGCCAGCAGCCCCGGGACTCTTGGCTACGAG. This gives the protein CASSPGTLGYE. The full CDR3 sequence reads CASSPGTLGYEQYF.

As concerns this clone: The read ends 3 residues before the CDR3 terminus; that terminus is restored from the germline J gene. The rearrangement joins TRBV6-4 to TRBJ1-5, with D possibly TRBD1 on 6 matching bases. Germline CDR1 and CDR2: MRHNA and SNTAGT. V lost 7 bases to trimming and J lost 4 bases, with 17 bases between them. This CDR3 is built from 15 residues. The CDR3 spells CASISVDRKNQPQHF. CDR3 DNA (partial): TGTGCCAGCATCTCGGTGGACAGAAAAAATCAGCCC.

Concerning this clone itself: The CDR3 is cut off 3 residues early in the read; its end comes from the germline J gene. This rearrangement joins TRBV3-1 (or the pseudogene TRBV3-2) to TRBJ1-2, with D maybe TRBD1 (5 bases). Trimming removed 1 base from V and 5 bases from J, with 11 bases in between. The CDR3 extends over 14 amino acids. The germline V gene encodes CDR1 LGHDT and CDR2 YNNKEL (reference sequence). The sequenced part of the CDR3 DNA is TGTGCCAGCAGCCAAGGGGCAGGGCTTTATGGC. It translates to CASSQGAGLYG. The whole CDR3 sequence reads CASSQGAGLYGYTF.

Partial CDR3 DNA: TGTGCCAGCACCGAGACAGGCTATAGCAATCAGCCC. Its translation is CASTETGYSNQP. In full, the CDR3 is CASTETGYSNQPQHF. The J gene is TRBJ1-5, the V gene TRBV27; a weak D match, TRBD1 (6 bases). Coverage ceases 3 residues before the CDR3 finishes, and the germline J gene fills in the end. CDR1 is MNHEY and CDR2 is SMNVEV in the germline V gene (reference sequence). V lost 7 bases and J lost 0, with 13 bases in between. This CDR3 has 15 residues.

As concerns this clone: Read data end 3 residues before the CDR3 end; the end is taken from the germline J gene. This chain connects TRBV18 to TRBJ2-3; D perhaps matches TRBD1 (5 bases). The CDR3 runs 15 residues. CDR1 and CDR2 (germline): KGHSH, LQKENI. V was cut by 3 bases and J by 1 base, with 11 bases left in between. Partial CDR3 DNA: TGTGCCAGCTCACCCCCGGACATTCGCACAGATACG. It yields the protein CASSPPDIRTDT. The complete CDR3 protein is CASSPPDIRTDTQYF.

Comment on this clone: The sequenced fragment ends 3 residues before the CDR3 boundary, so the rest is inferred from the germline J gene. V is TRBV5-4 and J is TRBJ2-7; D possibly corresponds to TRBD1 (6 bases). The CDR3 is 14 amino acids. Per germline, CDR1 SGHNT and CDR2 YYREEE (reference sequence). Trimming left V 3 bases short and J 1 base short, with 11 bases between. CDR3 protein: CASSYGTPSYEQYF. The part of the CDR3 DNA that was read is TGTGCCAGCAGCTACGGGACACCATCCTACGAG.

Turning to this clone: The read halts 3 residues ahead of the CDR3 end, with the missing end drawn from the germline J gene. V and J are TRBV18 and TRBJ1-5; 11 bases map to TRBD1. The CDR3 loop spans 15 amino acids. Trimming at V came to 6 bases and at J to 6 bases, leaving 7 bases not matched to a gene. The germline V gene encodes CDR1 KGHSH and CDR2 LQKENI. The CDR3: CASSNLGTGGQPQHF. CDR3 DNA (partial): TGTGCCAGCTCTAACCTAGGGACAGGGGGTCAGCCC. Filled out from reference TRBV18 and TRBJ1-5, the complete variable domain reads NAGVMQNPRHLVRRRGQEARLRCSPMKGHSHVYWYRQLPEEGLKFMVYLQKENIIDESGMPKERFSAEFPKEGPSILRIQQVVRGDSAAYFCASSNLGTGGQPQHFGDGTRLSIL.

Notes on this clone: The read ends 3 residues before the CDR3 terminus; that terminus is restored from the germline J gene. This specimen includes other DNA sequences encoding the same CDR3. V usage is TRBV18 and J usage is TRBJ1-3; D remains ambiguous. The CDR3 contains 15 residues. The germline V gene has CDR1 KGHSH and CDR2 LQKENI. V lost 2 bases to trimming and J lost 0 bases, with 8 bases between them. This CDR3 reads CASSPRVFSGNTIYF. The sequenced CDR3 bases are TGTGCCAGCTCACCAAGGGTATTCTCTGGAAACACC.